This TCR beta chain was captured in a study of blood T cell repertoires in COVID-19. V shed 6 bases and J 7 bases; nucleotides not matched to a gene: 4. The CDR3 runs to 13 residues. Original processing notes: Nucleated cell number was recorded as an estimate derived from reference gene primer amplification. Sequenced by immunoSEQ multiplex PCR; TCRdb stores in-frame clones only, minus some. That table supplies the V and J calls and clone size; D and trimming were determined from the DNA. The table has some 250,000 clones, 82% seen once. This clone is a singleton in its sample. The specimen sequenced was peripheral blood. The gene calls are TRBV12-3 or TRBV12-4 and TRBJ1-5; 9 bases are a match to TRBD1. The sequence came from a woman between 18 and 30 years old with acute or convalescent COVID-19. The CDR3 loop reads CASSWTGAQPQHF. CDR3 coding DNA: TGTGCCAGCAGCTGGACAGGGGCCCAGCCCCAGCATTTT.